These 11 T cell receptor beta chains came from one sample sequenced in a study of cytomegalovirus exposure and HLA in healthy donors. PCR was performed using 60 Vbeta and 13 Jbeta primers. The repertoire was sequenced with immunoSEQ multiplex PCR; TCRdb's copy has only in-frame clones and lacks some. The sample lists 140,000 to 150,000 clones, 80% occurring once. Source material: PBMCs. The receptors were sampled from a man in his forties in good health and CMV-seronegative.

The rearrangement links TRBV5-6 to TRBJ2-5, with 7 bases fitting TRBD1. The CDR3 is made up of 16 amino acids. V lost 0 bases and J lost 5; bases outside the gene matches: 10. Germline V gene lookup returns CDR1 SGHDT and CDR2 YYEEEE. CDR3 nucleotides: TGTGCCAGCAGCTTGGTACTGACAGGGAAAGCGGAGACCCAGTACTTC. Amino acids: CASSLVLTGKAETQYF.

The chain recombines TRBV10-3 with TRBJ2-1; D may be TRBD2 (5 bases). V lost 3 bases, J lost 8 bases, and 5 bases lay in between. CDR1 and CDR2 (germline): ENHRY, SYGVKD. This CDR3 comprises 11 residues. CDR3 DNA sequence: TGTGCCATCAGTGACGGGGATGAGCAGTTCTTC. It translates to CAISDGDEQFF.

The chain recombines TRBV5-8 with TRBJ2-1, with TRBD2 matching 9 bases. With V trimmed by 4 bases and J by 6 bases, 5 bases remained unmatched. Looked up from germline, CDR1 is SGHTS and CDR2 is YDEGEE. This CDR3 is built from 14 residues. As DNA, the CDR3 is TGTGCCAGCAGCCGTCTAGCGGGGCCCAATGAGCAGTTCTTC. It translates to CASSRLAGPNEQFF.

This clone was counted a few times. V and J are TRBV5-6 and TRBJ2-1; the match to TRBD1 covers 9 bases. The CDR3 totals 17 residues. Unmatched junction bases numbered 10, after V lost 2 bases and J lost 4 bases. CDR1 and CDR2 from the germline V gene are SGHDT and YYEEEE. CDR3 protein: CASSFDRGNLAYNEQFF. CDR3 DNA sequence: TGTGCCAGCAGCTTCGACAGGGGGAACTTAGCATACAATGAGCAGTTCTTC.

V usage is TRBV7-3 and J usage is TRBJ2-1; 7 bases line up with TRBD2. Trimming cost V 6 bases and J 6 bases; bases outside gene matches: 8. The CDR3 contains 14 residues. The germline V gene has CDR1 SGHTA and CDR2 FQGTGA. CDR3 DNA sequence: TGTGCCAGCAGGCGGGGGACGACGGGCAATGAGCAGTTCTTC. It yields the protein CASRRGTTGNEQFF. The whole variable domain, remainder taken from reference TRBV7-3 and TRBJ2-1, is GAGVSQTPSNKVTEKGKYVELRCDPISGHTALYWYRQSLGQGPEFLIYFQGTGAADDSGLPNDRFFAVRPEGSVSTLKIQRTERGDSAVYLCASRRGTTGNEQFFGPGTRLTVL.

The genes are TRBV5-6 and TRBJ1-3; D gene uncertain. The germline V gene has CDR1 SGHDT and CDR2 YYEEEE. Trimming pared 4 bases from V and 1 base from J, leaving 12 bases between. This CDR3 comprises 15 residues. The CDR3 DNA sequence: TGTGCCAGCAGCCTAATAATCCGGTCTGGAAACACCATATATTTT. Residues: CASSLIIRSGNTIYF.

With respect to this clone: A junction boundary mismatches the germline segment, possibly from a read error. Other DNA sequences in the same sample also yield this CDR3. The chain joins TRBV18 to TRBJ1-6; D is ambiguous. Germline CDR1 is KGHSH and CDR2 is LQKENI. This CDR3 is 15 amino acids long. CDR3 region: CASSPGLSNNSPLHF. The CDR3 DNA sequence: TGTGCCAGCTCACCAGGGCTGTCGAATAATTCCCCCCTCCACTTT.

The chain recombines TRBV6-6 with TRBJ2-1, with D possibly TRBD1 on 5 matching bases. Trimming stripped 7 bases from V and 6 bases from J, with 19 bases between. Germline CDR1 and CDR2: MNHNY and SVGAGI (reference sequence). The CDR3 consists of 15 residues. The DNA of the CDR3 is TGTGCCAGCATTCTAGACAGCCTCCTTAGCAATGAGCAGTTCTTC. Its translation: CASILDSLLSNEQFF.

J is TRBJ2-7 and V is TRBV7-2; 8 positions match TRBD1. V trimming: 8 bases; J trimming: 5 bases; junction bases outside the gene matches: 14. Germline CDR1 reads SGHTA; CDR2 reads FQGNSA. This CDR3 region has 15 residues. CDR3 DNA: TGTGCCAGCTGGGACAAGGACAGGGCCGCGCACGAGCAGTACTTC. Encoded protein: CASWDKDRAAHEQYF.

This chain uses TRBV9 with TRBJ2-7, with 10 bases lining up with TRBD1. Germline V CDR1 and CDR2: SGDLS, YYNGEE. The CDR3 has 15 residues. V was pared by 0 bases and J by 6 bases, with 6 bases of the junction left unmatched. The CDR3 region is CASSVGTGGRFEQYF. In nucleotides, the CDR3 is TGTGCCAGCAGCGTAGGGACAGGGGGGCGGTTCGAGCAGTACTTC.

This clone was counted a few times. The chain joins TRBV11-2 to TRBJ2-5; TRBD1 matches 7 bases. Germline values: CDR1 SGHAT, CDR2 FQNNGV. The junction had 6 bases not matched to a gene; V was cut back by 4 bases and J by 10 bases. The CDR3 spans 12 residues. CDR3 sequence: CASSSDRLGQYF. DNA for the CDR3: TGTGCCAGCAGCTCGGACAGGCTGGGCCAGTACTTC. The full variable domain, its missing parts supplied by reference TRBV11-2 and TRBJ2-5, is EAGVAQSPRYKIIEKRQSVAFWCNPISGHATLYWYQQILGQGPKLLIQFQNNGVVDDSQLPKDRFSAERLKGVDSTLKIQPAKLEDSAVYLCASSSDRLGQYFGPGTRLLVL.